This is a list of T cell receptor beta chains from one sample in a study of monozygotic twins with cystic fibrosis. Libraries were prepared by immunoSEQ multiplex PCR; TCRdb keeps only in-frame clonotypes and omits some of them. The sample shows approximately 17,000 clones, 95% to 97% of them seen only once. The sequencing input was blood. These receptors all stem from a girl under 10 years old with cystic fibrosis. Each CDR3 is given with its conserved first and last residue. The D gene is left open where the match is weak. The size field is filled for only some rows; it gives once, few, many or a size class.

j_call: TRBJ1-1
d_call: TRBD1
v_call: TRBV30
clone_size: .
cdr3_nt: TGTGCCTGGAGTTTCCGAGGGACAGGGGACACTGAAGCTTTCTTT
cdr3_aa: CAWSFRGTGDTEAFF

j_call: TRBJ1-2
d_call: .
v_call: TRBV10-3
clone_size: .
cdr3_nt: TGTGCCATCAGTGAGGGGGGTACGGGAGGCTACACCTTC
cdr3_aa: CAISEGGTGGYTF

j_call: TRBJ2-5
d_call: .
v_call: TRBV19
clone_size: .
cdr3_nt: TGTGCCAGTAGTATGGTATTCGGCATTATTGGAGAGACCCAGTACTTC
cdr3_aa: CASSMVFGIIGETQYF

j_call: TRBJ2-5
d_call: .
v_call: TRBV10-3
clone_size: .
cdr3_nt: TGTGCCATCAGTGAGTCCCTCGGGGTAGAGACCCAGTACTTC
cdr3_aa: CAISESLGVETQYF

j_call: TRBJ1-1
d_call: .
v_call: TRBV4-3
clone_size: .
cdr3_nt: TGCGCCAGCAGCCAAGACTACACGAACACTGAAGCTTTCTTT
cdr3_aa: CASSQDYTNTEAFF

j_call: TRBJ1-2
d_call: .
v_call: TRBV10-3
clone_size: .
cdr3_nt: TGTGCCATCTCTGGATGGGATGGCTACACCTTC
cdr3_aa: CAISGWDGYTF

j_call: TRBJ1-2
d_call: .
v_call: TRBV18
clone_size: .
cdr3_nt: TGTGCCAGCACCCGGGACATGAACTATGGCTACACCTTC
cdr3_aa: CASTRDMNYGYTF

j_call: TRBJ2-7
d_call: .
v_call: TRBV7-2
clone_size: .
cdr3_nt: TGTGCCAGCAGCGCCCCGGGCAGGTTCCACGAGCAGTACTTC
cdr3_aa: CASSAPGRFHEQYF

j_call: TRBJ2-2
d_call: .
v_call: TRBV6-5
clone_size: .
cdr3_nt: TGTGCCAGCAGTCTAAGGGGTACCGGGGAGCTGTTTTTT
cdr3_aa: CASSLRGTGELFF

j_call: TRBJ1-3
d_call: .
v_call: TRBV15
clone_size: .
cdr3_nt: TGTGCCACCAGCAGAGATGCGGGAACTGGAAACACCATATATTTT
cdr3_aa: CATSRDAGTGNTIYF

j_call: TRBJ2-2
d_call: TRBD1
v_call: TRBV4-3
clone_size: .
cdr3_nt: TGCGCCAGCAGCCAAGATTTGGACAGGGCCATTACCGGGGAGCTGTTTTTT
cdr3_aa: CASSQDLDRAITGELFF

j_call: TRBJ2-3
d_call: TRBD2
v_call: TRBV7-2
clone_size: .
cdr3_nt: TGTGCCAGCAGCTTTAGGTCTAGCGGGGGGAGAACAGATACGCAGTATTTT
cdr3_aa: CASSFRSSGGRTDTQYF

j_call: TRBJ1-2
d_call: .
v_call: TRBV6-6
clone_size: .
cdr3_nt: TGTGCCAGCAGCCCCCGGACCTTTACCACTTATGGCTACACCTTC
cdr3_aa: CASSPRTFTTYGYTF

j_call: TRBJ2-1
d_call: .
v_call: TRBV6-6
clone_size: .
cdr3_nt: TGTGCCAGCAGTCCCCGAGGGGGAAGCGCCTACAATGAGCAGTTCTTC
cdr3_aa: CASSPRGGSAYNEQFF

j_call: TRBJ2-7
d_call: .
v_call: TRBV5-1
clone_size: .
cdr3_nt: TGCGCCAGCAGCTTGTCTGCGGACCGTTACTACGAGCAGTACTTC
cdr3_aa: CASSLSADRYYEQYF

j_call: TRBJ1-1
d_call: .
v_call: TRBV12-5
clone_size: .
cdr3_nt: TGTGCTAGCCTCTTCTGGGCAGGGAACGACACTGAAGCTTTCTTT
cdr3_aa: CASLFWAGNDTEAFF

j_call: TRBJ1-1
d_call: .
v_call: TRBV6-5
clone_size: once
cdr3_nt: TGTGCCAGCAACATACCGAACACTGAAGCTTTCTTT
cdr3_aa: CASNIPNTEAFF

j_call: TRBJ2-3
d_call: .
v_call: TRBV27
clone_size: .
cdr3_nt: TGTGCCAGCAGGGGGGCTGCGGGAGAGGAGTATTTT
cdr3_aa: CASRGAAGEEYF

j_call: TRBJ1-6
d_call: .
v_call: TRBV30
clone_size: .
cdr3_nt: TGTGCCTGGACCCAGACGACGATGGGGAATTCACCCCTCCACTTT
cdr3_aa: CAWTQTTMGNSPLHF

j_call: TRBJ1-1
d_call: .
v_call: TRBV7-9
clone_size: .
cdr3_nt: TGTGCCAGCAGCTTTGAGGGGGGGTACACTGAAGCTTTCTTT
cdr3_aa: CASSFEGGYTEAFF

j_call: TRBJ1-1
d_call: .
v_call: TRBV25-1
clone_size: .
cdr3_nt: TGTGCCAGCAGTTCTGGGGCTGAAGCTTTCTTT
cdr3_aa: CASSSGAEAFF

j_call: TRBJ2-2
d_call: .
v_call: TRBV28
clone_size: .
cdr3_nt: TGTGCCAGCAGTTTATACCAGGGGCGCCCCGGGGAGCTGTTTTTT
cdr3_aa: CASSLYQGRPGELFF

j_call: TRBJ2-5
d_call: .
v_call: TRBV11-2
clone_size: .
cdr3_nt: TGTGCCAGCAGCTACGGAGAGACCCAGTACTTC
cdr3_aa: CASSYGETQYF

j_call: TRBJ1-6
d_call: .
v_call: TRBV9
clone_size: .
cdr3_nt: TGTGCCAGCAGCGGGAGGGGAGGGACTAATTCACCCCTCCACTTT
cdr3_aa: CASSGRGGTNSPLHF

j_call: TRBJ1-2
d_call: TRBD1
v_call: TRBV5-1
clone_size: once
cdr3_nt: TGCGCCAGCAGCTTGAGATCGACAGGGGGTGACTATGGCTACACCTTC
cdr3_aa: CASSLRSTGGDYGYTF

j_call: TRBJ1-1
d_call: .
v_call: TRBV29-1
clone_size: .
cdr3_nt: TGCAGCGTTCAGGGGTCGGTCACTGAAGCTTTCTTT
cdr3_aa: CSVQGSVTEAFF

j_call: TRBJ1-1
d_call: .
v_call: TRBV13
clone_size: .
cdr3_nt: TGTGCCAGCAGCTTAGTTTGGGGCAAGAACACTGAAGCTTTCTTT
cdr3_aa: CASSLVWGKNTEAFF